The T cell receptor (beta chain) under discussion was sequenced for a study of early T cells in non-severe SARS-CoV-2 infection. Study overall: Sequencing was performed on bulk RNA from unsorted whole blood, leaving chains unpaired.

General study points: Matching with VDJdb favored anti-spike CD8 responses (missing private and CD4 specificities).

MiXCR, run by TCRdb on the 5' RACE reads, gives a single entry per CDR3 protein. The data show about 130,000 distinct CDR3 sequences, about 15% seen once. This clonotype was counted between two and nine times. Its specificity is not known. The sequence came from an adult who was a healthcare worker with PCR-confirmed SARS-CoV-2 infection or an uninfected control (not recorded which). Material: whole blood.

DNA for the CDR3: TGTGCCAGCGGGGACTTGACCGGCATCTACAATGAGCAGTTCTTC. Amino acid sequence: CASGDLTGIYNEQFF. This chain links TRBV2 with TRBJ2-1; D possibly corresponds to TRBD2 (6 bases). With 8 bases removed from V and 3 bases from J, the gap between germline ends came to 17 bases. Germline V CDR1 and CDR2: SNHLY, FYNNEI. This CDR3 spans 15 amino acids.